Sequencing of this TCR beta chain was carried out in a study of T cells after yellow fever vaccination. Findings and caveats of the study: The CD4 compartment and the CD8 compartment contained a small share of clonotypes in common. Clones from primary vaccination mostly reappeared after the booster (around 97% CD4, under 90% CD8). Though it reached lower strength, the secondary response hit its peak faster, day 5 versus 15.

This clonotype was seen more than once but under ten times. The antigen remains undetermined. The 5'RACE template-switching step produced TCR cDNA and added a universal primer site and UMIs. TCRdb ran MiXCR on the 5' RACE reads and lists one entry per CDR3 protein. This sample has 500,000 to 550,000 distinct CDR3 sequences, with 20% to 25% found just once. The TCR comes from a man between 18 and 35 years old who received the YFV17D yellow fever vaccine. Sequencing was performed on PBMCs, taken 20 to 25 days after the first yellow fever vaccination.

CDR3 protein: CSARDRVKAFF. The CDR3 DNA follows: TGCAGTGCTAGAGACAGGGTCAAAGCTTTCTTT. The chain couples TRBV20-1 to TRBJ1-1; TRBD1 might be the D (5 bases). V shed 0 bases and J shed 9 bases, with 8 bases lying between them. The CDR3 loop spans 11 amino acids. Germline CDR1 reads DFQATT; CDR2 reads SNEGSKA (reference sequence).